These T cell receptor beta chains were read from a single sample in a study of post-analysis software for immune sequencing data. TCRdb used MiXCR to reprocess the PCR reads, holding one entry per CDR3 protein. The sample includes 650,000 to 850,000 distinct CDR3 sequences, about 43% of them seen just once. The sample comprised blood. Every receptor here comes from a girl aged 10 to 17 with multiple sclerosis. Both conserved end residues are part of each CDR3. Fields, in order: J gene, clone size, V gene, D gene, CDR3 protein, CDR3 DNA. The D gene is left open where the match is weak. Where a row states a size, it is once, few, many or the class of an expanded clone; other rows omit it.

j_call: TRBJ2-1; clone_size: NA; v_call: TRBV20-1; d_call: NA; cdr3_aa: CSAIGQETQFF; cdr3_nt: TGCAGTGCTATTGGGCAAGAGACCCAGTTCTTC
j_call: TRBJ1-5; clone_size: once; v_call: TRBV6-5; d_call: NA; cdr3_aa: CASPIGDRDQPQHF; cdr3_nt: TGTGCCAGCCCGATCGGGGACCGAGATCAGCCCCAGCATTTT
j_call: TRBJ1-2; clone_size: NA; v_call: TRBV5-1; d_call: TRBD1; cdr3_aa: CASSFGPGQGYGYTF; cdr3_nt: TGCGCCAGCAGCTTCGGTCCAGGACAGGGCTATGGCTACACCTTC
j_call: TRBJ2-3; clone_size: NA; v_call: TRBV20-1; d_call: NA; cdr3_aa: CSATPSDTQYF; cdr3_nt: TGCAGTGCGACTCCTAGCGACACGCAGTATTTT
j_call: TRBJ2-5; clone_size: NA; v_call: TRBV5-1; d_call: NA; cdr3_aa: CASSFRASLGETQYF; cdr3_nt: TGCGCCAGCAGCTTCCGGGCGTCCCTCGGGGAGACCCAGTACTTC
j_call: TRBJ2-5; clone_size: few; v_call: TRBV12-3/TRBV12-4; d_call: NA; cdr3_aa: CASSFDSNQETQYF; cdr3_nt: TGTGCCAGCAGTTTTGACAGTAACCAAGAGACCCAGTACTTC
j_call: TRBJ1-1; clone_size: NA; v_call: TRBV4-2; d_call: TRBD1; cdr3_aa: CASKSYRGLNTEAFF; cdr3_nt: TGTGCCAGCAAATCTTACAGGGGGCTGAACACTGAAGCTTTCTTT
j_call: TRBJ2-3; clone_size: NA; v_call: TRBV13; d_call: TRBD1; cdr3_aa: CASSHRGQGTDTQYF; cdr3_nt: TGTGCCAGCAGCCACAGGGGGCAGGGTACAGATACGCAGTATTTT
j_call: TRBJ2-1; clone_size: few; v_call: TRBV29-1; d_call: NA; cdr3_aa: CSVLKVGVTYNEQFF; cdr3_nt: TGCAGCGTCCTAAAGGTGGGAGTAACCTACAATGAGCAGTTCTTC
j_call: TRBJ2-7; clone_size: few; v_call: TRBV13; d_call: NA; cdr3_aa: CASSDRDKSYEQYF; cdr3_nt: TGTGCCAGCAGCGACCGGGACAAATCCTACGAGCAGTACTTC
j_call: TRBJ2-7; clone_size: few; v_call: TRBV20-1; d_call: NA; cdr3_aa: CSATPKAQVTYEQYF; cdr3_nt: TGCAGTGCTACCCCCAAGGCCCAGGTCACCTACGAGCAGTACTTC
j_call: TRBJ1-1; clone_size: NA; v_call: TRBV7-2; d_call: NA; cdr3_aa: CASSAPGTENTEAFF; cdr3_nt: TGTGCCAGCAGCGCCCCGGGGACGGAGAACACTGAAGCTTTCTTT
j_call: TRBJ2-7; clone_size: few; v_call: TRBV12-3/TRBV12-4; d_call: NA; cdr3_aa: CASSLTSLNPYEQYF; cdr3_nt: TGTGCCAGCAGCCTCACTAGCCTAAACCCCTACGAGCAGTACTTC
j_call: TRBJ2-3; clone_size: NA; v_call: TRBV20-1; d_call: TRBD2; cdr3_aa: CSARPHPPGLAEDTQYF; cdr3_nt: TGCAGTGCTAGACCGCACCCACCGGGACTAGCAGAAGATACGCAGTATTTT
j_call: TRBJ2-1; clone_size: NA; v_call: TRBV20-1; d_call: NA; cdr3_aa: CSARPEYNEQFF; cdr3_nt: TGCAGTGCTAGACCTGAATACAATGAGCAGTTCTTC
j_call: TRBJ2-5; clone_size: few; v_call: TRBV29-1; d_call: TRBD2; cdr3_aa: CSVGAVAGGQETQYF; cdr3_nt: TGCAGCGTTGGAGCGGTAGCGGGAGGGCAAGAGACCCAGTACTTC
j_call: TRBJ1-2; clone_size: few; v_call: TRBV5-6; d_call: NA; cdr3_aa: CASSLGTTYYGYTF; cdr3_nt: TGTGCCAGCAGCCTCGGGACGACTTACTATGGCTACACCTTC
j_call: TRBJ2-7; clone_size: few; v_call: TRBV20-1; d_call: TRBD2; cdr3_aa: CSASRSGTDDEQYF; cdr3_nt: TGCAGTGCTAGTCGCAGCGGGACGGACGACGAGCAGTACTTC
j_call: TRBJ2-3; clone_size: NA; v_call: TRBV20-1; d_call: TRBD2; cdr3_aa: CSAISSGSSRTDTQYF; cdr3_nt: TGCAGTGCTATCTCTAGCGGGAGTTCGCGCACAGATACGCAGTATTTT
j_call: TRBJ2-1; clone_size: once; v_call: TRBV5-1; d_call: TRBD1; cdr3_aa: CASSSDRGALNNEQFF; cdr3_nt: TGCGCCAGCAGTTCCGACAGGGGCGCCCTAAACAATGAGCAGTTCTTC
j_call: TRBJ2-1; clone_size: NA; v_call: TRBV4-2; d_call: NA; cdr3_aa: CASSQVVGGFGFRNEQFF; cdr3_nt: TGTGCCAGCAGCCAAGTGGTCGGAGGGTTCGGCTTCCGGAATGAGCAGTTCTTC
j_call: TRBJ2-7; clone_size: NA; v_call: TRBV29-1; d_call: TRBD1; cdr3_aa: CSALRGTGGGYEQYF; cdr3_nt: TGCAGCGCCTTGAGGGGGACAGGGGGCGGGTACGAGCAGTACTTC
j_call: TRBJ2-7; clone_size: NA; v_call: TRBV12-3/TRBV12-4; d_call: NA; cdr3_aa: CASSLARSGPYEQYF; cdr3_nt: TGTGCCAGCAGTTTAGCTCGAAGTGGTCCCTACGAGCAGTACTTC
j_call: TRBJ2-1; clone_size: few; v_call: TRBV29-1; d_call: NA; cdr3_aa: CSFATSSYNEQFF; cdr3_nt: TGCAGCTTTGCCACCAGCTCCTACAATGAGCAGTTCTTC